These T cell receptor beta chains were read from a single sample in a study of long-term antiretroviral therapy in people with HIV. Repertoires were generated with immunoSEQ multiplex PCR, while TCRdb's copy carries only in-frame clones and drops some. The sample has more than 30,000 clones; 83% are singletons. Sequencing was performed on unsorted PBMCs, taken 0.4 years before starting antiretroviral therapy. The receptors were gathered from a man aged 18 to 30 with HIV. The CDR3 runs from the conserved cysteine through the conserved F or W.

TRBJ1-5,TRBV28,CASSLRIWGRGQPQHF
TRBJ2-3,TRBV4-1,CASSGLAVSTDTQYF
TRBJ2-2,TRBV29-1,CSAEGGENTGELFF
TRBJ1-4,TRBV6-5,CASSPNRWNEKLFF
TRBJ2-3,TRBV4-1,CASSQVSSGADTQYF
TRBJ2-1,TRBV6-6,CASLLRASGGYEQFF
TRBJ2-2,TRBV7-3,CASSPGTENTGELFF
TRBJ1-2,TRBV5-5,CASSSPGQVNYGYTF
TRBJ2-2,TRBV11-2,CASSLDPDGGELFF
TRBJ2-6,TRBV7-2,CASSGDRAGANVLTF
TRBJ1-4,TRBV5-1,CASSYQGQGAEKLFF
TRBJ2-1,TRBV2,CATRQESSYNEQFF
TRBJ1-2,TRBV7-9,CASSLPGGYGYTF
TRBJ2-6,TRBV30,CAWSVRQGSGANVLTF
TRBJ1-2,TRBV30,CAWSALKGRGPQGPYGYTF
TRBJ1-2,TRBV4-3,CASSQGLFLTRISYGYTF
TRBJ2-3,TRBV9,CASSVAGTADTQYF
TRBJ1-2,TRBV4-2,CASSQDPAVYGYTF
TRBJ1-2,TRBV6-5,CASTKGGGGGYTF
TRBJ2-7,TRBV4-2,CASSPGTSGTYEQYF
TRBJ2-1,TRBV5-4,CASSFDRAGEQFF
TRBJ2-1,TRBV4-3,CASSQGYGRHNEQFF
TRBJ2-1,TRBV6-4,CASSAGTSGGNEQFF
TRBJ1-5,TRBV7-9,CASSLEGGLNQPQHF
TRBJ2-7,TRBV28,CASSPPGTLLKAYF
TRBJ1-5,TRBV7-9,CASSPGTGYQPQHF
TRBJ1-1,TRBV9,CASSPRGNTEAFF
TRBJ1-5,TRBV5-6,CASRTITGRNQPQHF
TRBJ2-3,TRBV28,CASRSGRVAGEDTQYF
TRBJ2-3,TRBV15,CATSRGLVSGRDTDTQYF
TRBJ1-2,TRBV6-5,CASSYGTGTAAYGYTF
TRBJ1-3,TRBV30,CAWGSGDLRATGNTIYF
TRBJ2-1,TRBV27,CASSYGLAAGNEQFF
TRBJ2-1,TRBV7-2,CASSSYTGNEQFF
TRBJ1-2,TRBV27,CASSLRGNYGYTF
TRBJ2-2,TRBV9,CASRRGTGELFF
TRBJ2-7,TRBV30,CAWGQGRGLFHEQYF
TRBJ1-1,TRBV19,CASLYATEAFF
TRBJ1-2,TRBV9,CASSVTGRDGYTF
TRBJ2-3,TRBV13,CASSSLERQSTDTQYF
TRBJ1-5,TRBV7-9,CASSTDGTATQPQHF
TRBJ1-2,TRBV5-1,CASSYPGQNYGYTF
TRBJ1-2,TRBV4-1,CASSQRQGDYGYTF
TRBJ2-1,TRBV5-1,CASSLGDTSSYNEQFF
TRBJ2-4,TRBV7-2,CASSLGQGLAKNIQYF
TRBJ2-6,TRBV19,CASSIGDSGANVLTF
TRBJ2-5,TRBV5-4,CASSSPGARETQYF
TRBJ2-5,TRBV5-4,CASSLGGSETQYF
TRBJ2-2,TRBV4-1,CASSLPQGHSTGELFF
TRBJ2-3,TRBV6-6,CASTMVGGTDTQYF
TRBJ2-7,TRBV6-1,CASKEHEQYF
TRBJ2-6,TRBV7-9,CASSLAQIGQGGANVLTF
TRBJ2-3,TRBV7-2,CASSLGMAGGVEDTQYF
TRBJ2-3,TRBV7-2,CASSLPTRTDTQYF
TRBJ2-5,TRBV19,CASSITSDQETQYF
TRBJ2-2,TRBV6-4,CASSDGGPGESGELFF
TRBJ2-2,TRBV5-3,CARSYSGANTGELFF
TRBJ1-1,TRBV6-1,CASSEWTGMAEAFF
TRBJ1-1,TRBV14,CASSPPNTFEAFF